This record looks at one T cell receptor (beta chain) sequence and its context. Its antigen is as yet unknown. The data belong to a study of cytomegalovirus exposure and HLA in healthy donors. Study-level findings and limits: A later analysis, which compared TCR beta chains of equal frequency, found the HLA-associated ones more clonally expanded. Association of a missense DCLRE1C variant with TCR beta V- and J-gene trimming was reported in a later analysis. Donor immune exposure was known only as CMV serostatus.

13 Jbeta primers and 60 Vbeta primers were used for the PCR. Source study methods: The authors later counted roughly 76 million unique TCR beta chains, approximately 10 million of them shared. Clones were read by immunoSEQ multiplex PCR, and TCRdb kept only the in-frame ones, dropping some. V and J calls and clone size are those listed in that table; D and trimming were worked out from the DNA. The top ten clones hold roughly 3.2% of a sample with approximately 140,000 clones, approximately 82% of them seen once. Sequenced sample: PBMCs. The clonotype was recovered from a man between 18 and 29 years old in good health and CMV-seropositive.

CDR3 loop: CSGVGRGFTDTQYF. In nucleotides, the CDR3 is TGCAGCGGGGTAGGGCGGGGTTTCACAGATACGCAGTATTTT. J is TRBJ2-3 and V is TRBV29-1, with D tentatively TRBD2 (6 bases). With 7 bases removed from V and 2 bases from J, the gap between germline ends came to 16 bases. The CDR3 runs to 14 residues. Germline values: CDR1 SQVTM, CDR2 ANQGSEA.